This T cell receptor beta chain was recorded in a study of shared clonotypes between healthy human individuals. Overall study context: Two women and a few men aged 18 to 49 made up the donors.

Trimming removed 5 bases from V and 5 bases from J; junction bases left unmatched: 11. Germline values: CDR1 MNHNY, CDR2 SVGAGI (reference sequence). The CDR3 extends over 16 amino acids. The study enrolled healthy HIV-negative adults without recent acute infections or vaccinations as donors. Genomic DNA came from 90 million or so PBMCs in unsorted samples. Under the authors' procedure: With immunoSEQ giving junction-only sequences and no quality scores, filtering differed. Assay used: immunoSEQ multiplex PCR; TCRdb lists only in-frame clones, some missing. V and J calls and clone size follow that table, whereas D and trimming were derived from the DNA. The sample has about 470,000 clones, roughly 77% seen once.

The rearrangement links TRBV6-6 to TRBJ2-1; 8 nucleotides match TRBD2. This clonotype originated in a woman aged 40 to 50 in good health. Some clones in this sample may be carry-over from other donors' samples. Sequencing input: PBMCs. The CDR3 here is CASSPGTRRGNNEQFF. The CDR3 DNA sequence: TGTGCCAGCAGTCCGGGGACTAGGCGGGGGAACAATGAGCAGTTCTTC.